This note documents a single TCR beta chain sequence. Germline V gene sequence: CDR1 KGHDR, CDR2 SFDVKD. Trimming took 5 bases from V and 5 from J; bases not matched to a gene: 0. This CDR3 is 13 amino acids long. The entry originates in a study of T-cell memory formation after mild COVID-19. Looking at the study overall: Clusters of TCRs were largely donor specific.

TCRdb re-called the 5' RACE reads with MiXCR, one entry per CDR3 protein. The data show approximately 100,000 distinct CDR3 sequences, about an eighth seen once. This clonotype originated in an adult woman who had mild COVID-19 (a few samples of this study predate the infection). Cell type and time point are not known. Sequencing was done on a sample of PBMCs or a T cell subset sorted from them (not recorded which). This sequence joins TRBV24-1 and TRBJ2-7; 12 bases are a match to TRBD2. In nucleotides, the CDR3 is TGTGCCACCAGTGCTAGCGGGAGGGACGAGCAGTACTTC. Amino acid sequence: CATSASGRDEQYF.